A selection of T cell receptor beta chains follows, all from one sample in a study of blood T cell repertoires in COVID-19. TCRdb's table, derived via immunoSEQ multiplex PCR, lists solely in-frame clones and lacks some. This sample has 130,000 to 150,000 clones, with 79% found just once. The sample taken for sequencing was peripheral blood. These receptors came from a man aged 55 to 70 with acute or convalescent COVID-19. Both conserved end residues are part of each CDR3. A D gene is named only where the DNA matches it firmly. Expanded clones get a size class; other rows say once, few or many, or leave the size out.

NA	TRBV30	TRBD2	TRBJ2-3	CAWTSLAGGTDTQYF	TGTGCCTGGACCTCCCTAGCGGGGGGCACAGATACGCAGTATTTT
once	TRBV2	NA	TRBJ2-1	CASSEEIVGLISEQFF	TGTGCCAGCAGTGAAGAAATAGTGGGCCTAATATCTGAGCAGTTCTTC
NA	TRBV7-3	NA	TRBJ1-1	CASSFKSGGAEAFF	TGTGCCAGCAGCTTTAAATCCGGCGGGGCTGAAGCTTTCTTT
NA	TRBV6-4	NA	TRBJ1-1	CASSDSVGEAFF	TGTGCCAGCAGTGACTCGGTCGGTGAAGCTTTCTTT
NA	TRBV15	NA	TRBJ2-7	CATSRDRGRAHEQYF	TGTGCCACCAGCAGAGATAGGGGCCGGGCCCACGAGCAGTACTTC
NA	TRBV2	TRBD1	TRBJ1-4	CASSTGGSGEKLFF	TGTGCCAGCAGTACAGGGGGGTCGGGTGAAAAACTGTTTTTT
NA	TRBV19	TRBD2	TRBJ2-1	CASSGFGTSVDNEQFF	TGTGCCAGTAGTGGCTTCGGGACTAGTGTAGACAATGAGCAGTTCTTC
NA	TRBV12-3/TRBV12-4	TRBD1	TRBJ2-7	CASRTGVAEQYF	TGTGCCAGCCGTACAGGGGTGGCCGAGCAGTACTTC
few	TRBV11-2	NA	TRBJ1-2	CASSLAGFTNYGYTF	TGTGCCAGCAGCTTAGCAGGGTTTACTAACTATGGCTACACCTTC
NA	TRBV28	NA	TRBJ2-3	CASSFRRANTQYF	TGTGCCAGCAGTTTCAGGAGGGCAAATACGCAGTATTTT
NA	TRBV28	NA	TRBJ1-1	CASSLTSEAFF	TGTGCCAGCAGTTTAACATCTGAAGCTTTCTTT
NA	TRBV18	NA	TRBJ1-5	CASSPQNSNQPQHF	TGTGCCAGCTCACCGCAGAATAGCAATCAGCCCCAGCATTTT
NA	TRBV2	TRBD1	TRBJ1-2	CASNFDREGYTF	TGTGCCAGCAATTTCGACAGGGAAGGCTACACCTTC
NA	TRBV30	NA	TRBJ2-7	CAWSVLFFQGEQYF	TGTGCCTGGAGTGTTTTGTTTTTTCAGGGCGAGCAGTACTTC
NA	TRBV24-1	NA	TRBJ2-7	CATSRSGFEQYF	TGTGCCACCAGTAGATCAGGGTTTGAGCAGTACTTC
NA	TRBV5-6	NA	TRBJ2-7	CASRYQGGAYEQYF	TGTGCCAGCAGATACCAGGGTGGCGCCTACGAGCAGTACTTC
NA	TRBV6-6	NA	TRBJ1-2	CASSYDIAYGYTF	TGTGCCAGCAGTTATGACATCGCCTATGGCTACACCTTC
NA	TRBV5-5	TRBD1	TRBJ1-1	CASSLLGQGVNTEAFF	TGTGCCAGCAGCTTGCTCGGACAGGGGGTGAACACTGAAGCTTTCTTT
NA	TRBV6-5	TRBD2	TRBJ2-2	CASSSSGRAGELFF	TGTGCCAGCAGCAGTAGCGGGAGGGCCGGGGAGCTGTTTTTT
NA	TRBV7-2	NA	TRBJ1-4	CASSLEGSVKLFF	TGTGCCAGCAGCTTGGAAGGGAGTGTAAAACTGTTTTTT
NA	TRBV6-1	NA	TRBJ1-4	CASSGPPGLTTNEKLFF	TGTGCCAGCAGTGGCCCCCCTGGACTGACAACTAATGAAAAACTGTTTTTT
NA	TRBV18	NA	TRBJ1-5	CASSPGGDQPQHF	TGTGCCAGCTCCCCCGGGGGGGATCAGCCCCAGCATTTT
NA	TRBV4-2	TRBD2	TRBJ2-1	CASSQEASGTDEQFF	TGTGCCAGCAGCCAAGAGGCTAGCGGGACAGATGAGCAGTTCTTC
NA	TRBV2	TRBD2	TRBJ2-4	CASSDTSGVDGYF	TGTGCCAGCAGTGATACTAGCGGGGTGGACGGGTACTTC
NA	TRBV30	NA	TRBJ2-2	CAWTQGQAGELFF	TGTGCCTGGACTCAAGGACAAGCCGGGGAGCTGTTTTTT
few	TRBV29-1	TRBD1	TRBJ2-1	CSVQGEVPYNEQFF	TGCAGCGTACAGGGGGAGGTTCCCTACAATGAGCAGTTCTTC
few	TRBV4-2	TRBD2	TRBJ2-1	CASSQGTSGRGWDNEQFF	TGTGCCAGCAGCCAAGGGACTAGCGGGAGGGGATGGGACAATGAGCAGTTCTTC
NA	TRBV5-1	NA	TRBJ1-2	CASSGGGYGYTF	TGCGCCAGCAGCGGGGGGGGCTATGGCTACACCTTC
NA	TRBV11-2	NA	TRBJ1-1	CASSLNRVNTEAFF	TGTGCCAGCAGCTTAAACAGGGTCAACACTGAAGCTTTCTTT
NA	TRBV19	TRBD1	TRBJ1-1	CASKTGINTEAFF	TGTGCCAGTAAGACAGGGATTAACACTGAAGCTTTCTTT
once	TRBV5-4	TRBD1	TRBJ1-1	CASSLAYTNPGQLNTEAFF	TGTGCCAGCAGCTTGGCATACACGAACCCGGGACAGCTGAACACTGAAGCTTTCTTT
few	TRBV5-1	TRBD1	TRBJ2-7	CASSEGTGLEYEQYF	TGCGCCAGCAGCGAGGGGACAGGCCTTGAATACGAGCAGTACTTC
NA	TRBV19	TRBD1	TRBJ1-3	CASSPRDRGSGNTIYF	TGTGCCAGTAGTCCCAGAGACAGGGGCTCTGGAAACACCATATATTTT
NA	TRBV30	NA	TRBJ1-4	CAWIGTGTNEKLFF	TGTGCCTGGATAGGAACGGGTACTAATGAAAAACTGTTTTTT
NA	TRBV9	TRBD1	TRBJ2-6	CASSRQGDGANVLTF	TGTGCCAGCAGCAGACAGGGGGATGGGGCCAACGTCCTGACTTTC
NA	TRBV7-3	TRBD2	TRBJ2-1	CASNPSGGSGGNEQFF	TGTGCCAGCAACCCCTCCGGGGGGTCCGGGGGCAATGAGCAGTTCTTC